Below, one T cell receptor (beta chain) is given with its context. Here immunoSEQ multiplex PCR was the method, and the copy in TCRdb shows in-frame clones only, minus some. The data contain around 31,000 clones, around 88% of them singletons. Germline-derived CDR1 and CDR2 are MNHEY and SMNVEV (reference sequence). V was trimmed by 1 base and J by 6 bases, leaving 9 bases between them. There are 14 residues in the CDR3. The data stem from a study of OX40 agonist ivuxolimab in advanced cancers. Study context: Every 2 weeks, patients received ivuxolimab intravenously, dosed at 0.01 to 10 mg/kg.

The chain uses TRBV27 and TRBJ1-4; D remains unclear. This receptor was identified in an adult with an advanced solid tumor such as melanoma, head and neck, liver or kidney cancer. Sample: CD4+ or CD8+ T cells sorted from blood, taken in a trial of the OX40 agonist ivuxolimab. The CDR3 nucleotides are TGTGCCAGCAGTTTATTAGGCCGGGATGAAAAACTGTTTTTT. Encoded protein: CASSLLGRDEKLFF.